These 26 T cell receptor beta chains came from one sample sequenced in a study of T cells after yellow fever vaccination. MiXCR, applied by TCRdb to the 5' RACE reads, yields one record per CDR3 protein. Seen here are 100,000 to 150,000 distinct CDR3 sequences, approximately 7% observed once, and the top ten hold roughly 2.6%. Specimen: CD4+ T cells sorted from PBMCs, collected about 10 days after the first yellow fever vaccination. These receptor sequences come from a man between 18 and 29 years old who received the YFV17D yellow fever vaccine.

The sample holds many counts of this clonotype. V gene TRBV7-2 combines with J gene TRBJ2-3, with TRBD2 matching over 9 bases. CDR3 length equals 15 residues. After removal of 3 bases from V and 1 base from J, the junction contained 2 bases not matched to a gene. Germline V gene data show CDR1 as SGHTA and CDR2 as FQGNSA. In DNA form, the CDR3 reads TGTGCCAGCAGCTTCGAGCGGGGGGGCACAGATACGCAGTATTTT. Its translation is CASSFERGGTDTQYF.

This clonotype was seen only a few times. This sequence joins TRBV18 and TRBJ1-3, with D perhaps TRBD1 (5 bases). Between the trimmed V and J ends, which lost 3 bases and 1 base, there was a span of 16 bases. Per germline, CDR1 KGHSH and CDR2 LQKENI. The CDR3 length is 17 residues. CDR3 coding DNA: TGTGCCAGCTCACCCCTTTGGACACCAGGTTCTGGAAACACCATATATTTT. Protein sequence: CASSPLWTPGSGNTIYF.

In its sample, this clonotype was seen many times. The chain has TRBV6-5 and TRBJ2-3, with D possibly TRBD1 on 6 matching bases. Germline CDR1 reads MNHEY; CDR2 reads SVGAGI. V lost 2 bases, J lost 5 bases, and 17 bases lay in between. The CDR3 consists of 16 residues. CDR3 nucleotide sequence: TGTGCCAGCAGTTACACGTACAGGGCAGGCCAAGATACGCAGTATTTT. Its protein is CASSYTYRAGQDTQYF.

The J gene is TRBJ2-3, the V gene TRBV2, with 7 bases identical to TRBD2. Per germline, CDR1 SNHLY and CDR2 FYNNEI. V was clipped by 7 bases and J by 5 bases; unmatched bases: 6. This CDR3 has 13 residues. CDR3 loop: CASNGGVIDTQYF. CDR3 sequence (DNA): TGTGCCAGCAATGGGGGGGTCATAGATACGCAGTATTTT.

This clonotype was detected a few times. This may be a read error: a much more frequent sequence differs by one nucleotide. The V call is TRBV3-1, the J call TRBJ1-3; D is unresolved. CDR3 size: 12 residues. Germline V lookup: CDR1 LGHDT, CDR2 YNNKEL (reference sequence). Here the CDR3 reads CASSQVTNTMYF. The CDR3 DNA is TGTGCCAGCAGCCAAGTGACGAACACCATGTATTTT. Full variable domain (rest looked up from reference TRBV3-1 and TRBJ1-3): DTAVSQTPKYLVTQMGNDKSIKCEQNLGHDTMYWYKQDSKKFLKIMFSYNNKELIINETVPNRFSPKSPDKAHLNLHINSLELGDSAVYFCASSQVTNTMYFGEGSWLTVV.

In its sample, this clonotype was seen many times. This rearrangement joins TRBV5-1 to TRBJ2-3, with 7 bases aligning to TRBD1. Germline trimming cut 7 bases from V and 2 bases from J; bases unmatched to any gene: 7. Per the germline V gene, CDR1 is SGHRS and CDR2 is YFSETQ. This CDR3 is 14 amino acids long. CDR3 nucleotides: TGCGCCAGCTGTACAGGGGATTACACAGATACGCAGTATTTT. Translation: CASCTGDYTDTQYF.

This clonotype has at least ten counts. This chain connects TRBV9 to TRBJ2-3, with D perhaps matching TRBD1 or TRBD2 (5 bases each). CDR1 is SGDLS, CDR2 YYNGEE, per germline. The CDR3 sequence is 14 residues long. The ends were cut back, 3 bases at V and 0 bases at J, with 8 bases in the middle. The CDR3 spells CASSGRDSTDTQYF. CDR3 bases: TGTGCCAGCAGCGGTAGGGACAGCACAGATACGCAGTATTTT.

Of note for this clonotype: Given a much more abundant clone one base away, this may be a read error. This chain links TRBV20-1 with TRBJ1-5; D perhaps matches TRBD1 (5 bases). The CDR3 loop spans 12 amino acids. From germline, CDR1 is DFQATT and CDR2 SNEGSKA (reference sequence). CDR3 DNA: TGCAGTGCTCTGGGGGGGGATCAGCCCCAGAATTTT. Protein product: CSALGGDQPQNF.

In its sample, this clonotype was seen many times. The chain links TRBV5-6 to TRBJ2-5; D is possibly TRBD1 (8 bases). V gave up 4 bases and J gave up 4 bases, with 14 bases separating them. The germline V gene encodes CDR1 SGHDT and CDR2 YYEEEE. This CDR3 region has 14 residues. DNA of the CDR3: TGTGCCAGCAGCAGCACAGGGGGGGGAGAGACCCAGTACTTC. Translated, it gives CASSSTGGGETQYF. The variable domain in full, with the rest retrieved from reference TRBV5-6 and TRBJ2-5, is DAGVTQSPTHLIKTRGQQVTLRCSPKSGHDTVSWYQQALGQGPQFIFQYYEEEERQRGNFPDRFSGHQFPNYSSELNVNALLLGDSALYLCASSSTGGGETQYFGPGTRLLVL.

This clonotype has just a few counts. The chain's CDR3 is CSARGPNTEAFF. As DNA, the CDR3 is TGCAGTGCTAGGGGGCCGAACACTGAAGCTTTCTTT. The rearrangement uses TRBV20-1 and TRBJ1-1; TRBD1 is a possible D gene (5 bases). The CDR3 has 12 amino acids. CDR1 and CDR2 (germline): DFQATT, SNEGSKA (reference sequence). Trimming took 3 bases from V and 1 from J, leaving 6 bases between them.

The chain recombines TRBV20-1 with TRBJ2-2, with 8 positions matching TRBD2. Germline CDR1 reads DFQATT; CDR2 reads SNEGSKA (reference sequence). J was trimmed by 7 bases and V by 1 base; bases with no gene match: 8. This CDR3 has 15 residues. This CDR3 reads CSARVGGAFGGELFF. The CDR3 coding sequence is TGCAGTGCTAGAGTCGGGGGGGCCTTTGGCGGGGAGCTGTTTTTT.

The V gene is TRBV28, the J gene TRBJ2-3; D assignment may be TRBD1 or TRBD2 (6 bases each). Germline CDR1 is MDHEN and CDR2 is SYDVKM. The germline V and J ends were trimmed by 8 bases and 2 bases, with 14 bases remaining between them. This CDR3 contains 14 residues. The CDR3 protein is CASLKGGSTDTQYF. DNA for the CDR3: TGTGCCAGCTTGAAGGGGGGTTCCACAGATACGCAGTATTTT.

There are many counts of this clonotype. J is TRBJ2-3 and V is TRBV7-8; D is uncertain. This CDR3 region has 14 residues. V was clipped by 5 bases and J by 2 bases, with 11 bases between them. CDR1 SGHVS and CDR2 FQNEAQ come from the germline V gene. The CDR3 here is CASSLSTYTDTQYF. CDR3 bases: TGTGCCAGCAGCCTAAGCACCTACACAGATACGCAGTATTTT.

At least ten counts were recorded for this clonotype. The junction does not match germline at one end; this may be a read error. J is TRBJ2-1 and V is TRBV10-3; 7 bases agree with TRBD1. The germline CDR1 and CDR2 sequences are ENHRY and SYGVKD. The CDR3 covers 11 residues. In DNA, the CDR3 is TGTGCCATCACTTCGACAGGGAATCCCGTCTTC. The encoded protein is CAITSTGNPVF.

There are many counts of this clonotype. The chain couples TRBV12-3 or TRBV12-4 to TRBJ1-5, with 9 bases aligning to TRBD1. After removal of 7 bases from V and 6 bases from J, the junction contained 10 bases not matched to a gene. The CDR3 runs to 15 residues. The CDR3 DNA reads TGTGCCAGCAACCCGGGACAGGGCAGATCTCAGCCCCAGCATTTT. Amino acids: CASNPGQGRSQPQHF.

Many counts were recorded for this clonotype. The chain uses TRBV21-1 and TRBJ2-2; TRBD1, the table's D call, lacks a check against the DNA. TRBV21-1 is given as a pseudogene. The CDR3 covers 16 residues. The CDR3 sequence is CASSIGDRGRPGELFF. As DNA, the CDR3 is TGTGCCAGCAGCATTGGTGACAGGGGGCGACCCGGGGAGCTGTTTTTT.

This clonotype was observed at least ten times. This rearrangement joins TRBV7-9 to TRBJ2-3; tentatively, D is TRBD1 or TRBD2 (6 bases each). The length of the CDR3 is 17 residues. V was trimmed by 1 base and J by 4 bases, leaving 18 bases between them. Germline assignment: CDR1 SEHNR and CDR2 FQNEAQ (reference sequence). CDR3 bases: TGTGCCAGCAGCTTAGGGGTCCGTCCAGGGGAGGCAGATACGCAGTATTTT. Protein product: CASSLGVRPGEADTQYF.

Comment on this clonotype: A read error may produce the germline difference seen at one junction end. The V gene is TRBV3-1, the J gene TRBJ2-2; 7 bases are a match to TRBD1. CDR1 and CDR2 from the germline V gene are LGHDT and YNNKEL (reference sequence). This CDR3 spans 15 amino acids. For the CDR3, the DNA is TGTGCCACCAGCCAAGGGCGTACAGGGGTAGGGGAGCTGTTTTTT. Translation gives CATSQGRTGVGELFF.

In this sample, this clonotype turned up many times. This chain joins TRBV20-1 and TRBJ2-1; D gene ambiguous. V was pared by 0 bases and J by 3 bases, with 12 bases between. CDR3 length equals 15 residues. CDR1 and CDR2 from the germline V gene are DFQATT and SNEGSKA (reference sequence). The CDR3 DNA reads TGCAGTGCTAGAGAGAAGGGCCTCGACTACAATGAGCAGTTCTTC. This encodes CSAREKGLDYNEQFF.

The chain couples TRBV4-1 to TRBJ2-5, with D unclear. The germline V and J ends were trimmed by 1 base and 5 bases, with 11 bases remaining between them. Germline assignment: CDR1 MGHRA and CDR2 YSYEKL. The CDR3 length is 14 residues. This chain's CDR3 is CASSQGLLWETQYF. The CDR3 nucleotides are TGCGCCAGCAGCCAAGGATTGCTTTGGGAGACCCAGTACTTC.

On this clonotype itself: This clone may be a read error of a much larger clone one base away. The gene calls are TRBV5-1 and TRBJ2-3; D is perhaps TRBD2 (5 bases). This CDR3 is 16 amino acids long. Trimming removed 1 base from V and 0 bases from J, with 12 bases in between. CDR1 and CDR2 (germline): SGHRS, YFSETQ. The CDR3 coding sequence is TGCGCCAGCAGCTTGATGGAGGAGGCCAGCACAGATACGCAGTATTTT. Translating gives CASSLMEEASTDTQYF. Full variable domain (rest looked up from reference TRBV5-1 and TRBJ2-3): KAGVTQTPRYLIKTRGQQVTLSCSPISGHRSVSWYQQTPGQGLQFLFEYFSETQRNKGNFPGRFSGRQFSNSRSEMNVSTLELGDSALYLCASSLMEEASTDTQYFGPGTRLTVL.

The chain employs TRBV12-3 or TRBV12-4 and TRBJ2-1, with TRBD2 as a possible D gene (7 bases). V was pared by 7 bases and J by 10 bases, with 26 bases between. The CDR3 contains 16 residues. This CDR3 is CASTPGGLNPKGEQFF. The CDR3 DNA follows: TGTGCCAGCACCCCGGGGGGCCTCAACCCAAAGGGGGAGCAGTTCTTC.

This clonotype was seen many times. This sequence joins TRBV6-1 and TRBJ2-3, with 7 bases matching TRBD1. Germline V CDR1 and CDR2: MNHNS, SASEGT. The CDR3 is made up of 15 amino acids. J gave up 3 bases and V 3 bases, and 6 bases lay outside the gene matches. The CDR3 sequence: CASSEGQITTDTQYF. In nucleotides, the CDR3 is TGTGCCAGCAGTGAGGGACAGATTACTACAGATACGCAGTATTTT.

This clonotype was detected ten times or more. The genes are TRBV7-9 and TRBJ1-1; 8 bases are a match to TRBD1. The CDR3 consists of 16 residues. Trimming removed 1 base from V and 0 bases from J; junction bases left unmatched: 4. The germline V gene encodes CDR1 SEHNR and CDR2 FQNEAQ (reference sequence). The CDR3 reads CASSLGTGTMNTEAFF. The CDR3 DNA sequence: TGTGCCAGCAGCTTAGGGACAGGGACCATGAACACTGAAGCTTTCTTT.

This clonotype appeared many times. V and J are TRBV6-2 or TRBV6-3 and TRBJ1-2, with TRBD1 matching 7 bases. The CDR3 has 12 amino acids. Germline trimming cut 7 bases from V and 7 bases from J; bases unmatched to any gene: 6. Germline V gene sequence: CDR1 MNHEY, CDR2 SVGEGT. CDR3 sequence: CASNRDSRGYTF. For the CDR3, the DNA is TGTGCCAGCAACCGGGACAGCCGTGGCTACACCTTC.

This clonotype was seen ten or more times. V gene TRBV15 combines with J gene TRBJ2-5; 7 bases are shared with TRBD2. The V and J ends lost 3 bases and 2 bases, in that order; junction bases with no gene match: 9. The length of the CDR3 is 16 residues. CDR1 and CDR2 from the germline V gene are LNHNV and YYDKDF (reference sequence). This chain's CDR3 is CATSSGRASGQETQYF. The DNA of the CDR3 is TGTGCCACCAGCAGTGGCCGGGCTAGCGGACAAGAGACCCAGTACTTC.